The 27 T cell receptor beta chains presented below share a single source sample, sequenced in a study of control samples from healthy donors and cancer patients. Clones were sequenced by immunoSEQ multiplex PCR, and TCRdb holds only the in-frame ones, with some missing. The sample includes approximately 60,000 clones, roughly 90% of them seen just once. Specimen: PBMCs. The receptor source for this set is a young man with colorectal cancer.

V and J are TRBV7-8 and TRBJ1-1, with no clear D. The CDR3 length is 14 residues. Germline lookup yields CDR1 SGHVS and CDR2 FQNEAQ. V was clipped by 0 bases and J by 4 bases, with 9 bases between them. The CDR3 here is CASSLARESTEAFF. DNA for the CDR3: TGTGCCAGCAGCTTAGCGAGGGAGAGCACTGAAGCTTTCTTT.

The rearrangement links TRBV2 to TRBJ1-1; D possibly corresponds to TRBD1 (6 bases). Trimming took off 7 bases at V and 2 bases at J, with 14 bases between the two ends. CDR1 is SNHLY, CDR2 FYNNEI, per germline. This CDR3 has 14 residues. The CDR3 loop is CASTLGTFNTEAFF. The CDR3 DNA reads TGTGCCAGCACCTTGGGGACATTTAACACTGAAGCTTTCTTT. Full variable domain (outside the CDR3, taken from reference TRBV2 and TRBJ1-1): EPEVTQTPSHQVTQMGQEVILRCVPISNHLYFYWYRQILGQKVEFLVSFYNNEISEKSEIFDDQFSVERPDGSNFTLKIRSTKLEDSAMYFCASTLGTFNTEAFFGQGTRLTVV.

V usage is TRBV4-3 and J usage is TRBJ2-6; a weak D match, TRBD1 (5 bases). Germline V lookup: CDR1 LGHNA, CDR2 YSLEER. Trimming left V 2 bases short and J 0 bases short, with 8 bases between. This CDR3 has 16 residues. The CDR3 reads CASSQNTGSGANVLTF. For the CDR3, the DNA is TGCGCCAGCAGCCAAAACACAGGCTCTGGGGCCAACGTCCTGACTTTC.

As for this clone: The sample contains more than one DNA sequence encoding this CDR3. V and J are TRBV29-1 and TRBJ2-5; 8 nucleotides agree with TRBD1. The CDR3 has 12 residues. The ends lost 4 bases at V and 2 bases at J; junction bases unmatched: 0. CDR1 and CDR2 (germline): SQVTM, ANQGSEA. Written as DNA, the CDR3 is TGCAGCGTTGGACAGGGGCAAGAGACCCAGTACTTC. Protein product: CSVGQGQETQYF. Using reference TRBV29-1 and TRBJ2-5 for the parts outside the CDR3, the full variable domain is SAVISQKPSRDICQRGTSLTIQCQVDSQVTMMFWYRQQPGQSLTLIATANQGSEATYESGFVIDKFPISRPNLTFSTLTVSNMSPEDSSIYLCSVGQGQETQYFGPGTRLLVL.

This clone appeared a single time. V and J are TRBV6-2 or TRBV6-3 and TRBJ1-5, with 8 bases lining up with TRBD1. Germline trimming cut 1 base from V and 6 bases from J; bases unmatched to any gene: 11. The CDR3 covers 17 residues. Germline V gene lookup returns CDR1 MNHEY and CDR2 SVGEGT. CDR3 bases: TGTGCCAGCAGTTACTTCGACAGGGGTGGATTATTTCAGCCCCAGCATTTT. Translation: CASSYFDRGGLFQPQHF.

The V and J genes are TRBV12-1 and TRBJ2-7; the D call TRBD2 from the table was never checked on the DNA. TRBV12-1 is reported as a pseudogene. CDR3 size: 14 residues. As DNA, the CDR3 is TGTGCCACCCTGGGGGGGGCCGGCTCCTACGAGCAGTACTTC. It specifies CATLGGAGSYEQYF.

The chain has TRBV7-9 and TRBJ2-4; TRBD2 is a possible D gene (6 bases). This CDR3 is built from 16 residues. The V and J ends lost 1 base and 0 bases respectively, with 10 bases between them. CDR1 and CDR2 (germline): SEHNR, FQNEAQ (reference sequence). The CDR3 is CASSLGPGLAKNIQYF. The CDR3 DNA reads TGTGCCAGCAGCTTAGGGCCGGGACTAGCCAAAAACATTCAGTACTTC.

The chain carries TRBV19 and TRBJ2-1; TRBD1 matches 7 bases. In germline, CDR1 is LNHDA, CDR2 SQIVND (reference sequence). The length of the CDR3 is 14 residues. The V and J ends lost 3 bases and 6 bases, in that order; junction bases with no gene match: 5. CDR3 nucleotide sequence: TGTGCCAGTAGTATCAGGGGGACGTTCAATGAGCAGTTCTTC. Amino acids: CASSIRGTFNEQFF.

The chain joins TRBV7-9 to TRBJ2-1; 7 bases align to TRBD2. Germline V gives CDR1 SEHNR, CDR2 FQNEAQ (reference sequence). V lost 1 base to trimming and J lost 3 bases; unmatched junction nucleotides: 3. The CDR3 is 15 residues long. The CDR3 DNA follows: TGTGCCAGCAGCTTAGTAAGCGGGGACTACAATGAGCAGTTCTTC. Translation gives CASSLVSGDYNEQFF.

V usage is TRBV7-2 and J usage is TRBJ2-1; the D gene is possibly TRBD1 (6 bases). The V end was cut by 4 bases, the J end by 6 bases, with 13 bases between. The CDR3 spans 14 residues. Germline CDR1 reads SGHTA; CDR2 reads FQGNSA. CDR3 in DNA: TGTGCCAGCAGCTCAGGGGCAGGGAGCAATGAGCAGTTCTTC. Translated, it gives CASSSGAGSNEQFF.

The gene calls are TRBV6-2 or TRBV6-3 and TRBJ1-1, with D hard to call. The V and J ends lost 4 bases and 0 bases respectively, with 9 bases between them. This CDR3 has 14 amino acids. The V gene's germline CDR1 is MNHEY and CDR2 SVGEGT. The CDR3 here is CASSWALMNTEAFF. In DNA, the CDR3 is TGTGCCAGCAGTTGGGCCCTAATGAACACTGAAGCTTTCTTT.

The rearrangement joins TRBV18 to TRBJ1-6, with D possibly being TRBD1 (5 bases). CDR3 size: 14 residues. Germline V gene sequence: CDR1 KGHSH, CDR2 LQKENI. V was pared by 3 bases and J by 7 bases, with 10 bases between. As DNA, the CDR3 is TGTGCCAGCTCACCGGGCAGGGCCAATTCACCCCTCCACTTT. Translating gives CASSPGRANSPLHF.

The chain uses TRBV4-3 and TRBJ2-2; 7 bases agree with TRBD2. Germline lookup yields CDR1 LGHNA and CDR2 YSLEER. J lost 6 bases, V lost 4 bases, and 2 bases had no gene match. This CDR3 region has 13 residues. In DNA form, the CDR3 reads TGCGCCAGCAGCCTCCGGGGGGCCGGGGAGCTGTTTTTT. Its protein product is CASSLRGAGELFF.

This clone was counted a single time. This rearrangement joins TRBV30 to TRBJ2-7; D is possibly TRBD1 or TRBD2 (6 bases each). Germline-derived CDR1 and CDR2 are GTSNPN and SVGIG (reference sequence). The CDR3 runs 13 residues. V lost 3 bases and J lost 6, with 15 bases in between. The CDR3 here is CAWRSRGASEQYV. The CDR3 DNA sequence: TGTGCCTGGAGGTCAAGGGGGGCCTCCGAGCAGTACGTC.

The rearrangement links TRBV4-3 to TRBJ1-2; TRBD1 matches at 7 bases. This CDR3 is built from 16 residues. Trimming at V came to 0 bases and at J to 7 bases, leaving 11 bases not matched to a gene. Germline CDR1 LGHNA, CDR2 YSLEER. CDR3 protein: CASSQDPDRRPGGYTF. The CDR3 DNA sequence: TGCGCCAGCAGCCAAGACCCGGACAGGCGCCCGGGTGGCTACACCTTC.

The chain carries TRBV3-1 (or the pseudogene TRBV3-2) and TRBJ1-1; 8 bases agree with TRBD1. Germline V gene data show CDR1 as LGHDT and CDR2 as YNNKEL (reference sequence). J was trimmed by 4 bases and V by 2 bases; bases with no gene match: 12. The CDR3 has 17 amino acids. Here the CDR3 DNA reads TGTGCCAGCAGCCAAATCGGGACAGGCCTTTACTTCACTGAAGCTTTCTTT. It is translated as CASSQIGTGLYFTEAFF.

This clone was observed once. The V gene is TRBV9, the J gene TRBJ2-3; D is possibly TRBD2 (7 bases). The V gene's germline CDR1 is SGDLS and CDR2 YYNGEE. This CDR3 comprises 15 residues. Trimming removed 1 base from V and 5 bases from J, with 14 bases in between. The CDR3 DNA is TGTGCCAGCAGCGTATATGGGGGGGCCAGAGATACGCAGTATTTT. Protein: CASSVYGGARDTQYF.

The CDR3 reads CASSAHANQPQHF. The CDR3 DNA reads TGCGCCAGCAGTGCGCATGCCAATCAGCCCCAGCATTTT. The chain combines TRBV4-1 with TRBJ1-5; D unresolved. Trimming took off 6 bases at V and 3 bases at J, with 9 bases between the two ends. Germline assignment: CDR1 MGHRA and CDR2 YSYEKL. This CDR3 region has 13 residues.

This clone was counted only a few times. The CDR3 DNA reads as TGTGCCAGCAGCGTTAATCCTCATATGAACACTGAAGCTTTCTTT. It yields the protein CASSVNPHMNTEAFF. The chain employs TRBV9 and TRBJ1-1, with no clear D. The CDR3 is 15 residues long. The V end lost 2 bases, the J end lost 0 bases, and 11 bases lay between the germline ends. CDR1 is SGDLS, CDR2 YYNGEE, per germline.

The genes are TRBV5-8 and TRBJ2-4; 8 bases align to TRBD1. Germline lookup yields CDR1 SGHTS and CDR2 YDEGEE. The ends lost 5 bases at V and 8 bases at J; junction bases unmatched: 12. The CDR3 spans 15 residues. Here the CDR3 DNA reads TGTGCCAGCAGTGACGGACAGGGAGAAAATGACATTCAGTACTTC. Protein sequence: CASSDGQGENDIQYF. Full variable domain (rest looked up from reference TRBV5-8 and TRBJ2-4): EAGVTQSPTHLIKTRGQQATLRCSPISGHTSVYWYQQALGLGLQFLLWYDEGEERNRGNFPPRFSGRQFPNYSSELNVNALELEDSALYLCASSDGQGENDIQYFGAGTRLSVL.

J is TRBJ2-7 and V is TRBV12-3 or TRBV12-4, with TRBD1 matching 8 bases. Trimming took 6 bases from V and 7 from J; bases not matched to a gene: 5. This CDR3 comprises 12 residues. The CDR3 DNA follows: TGTGCCAGCAGCCAGGGGGCGGGGGAGCAGTACTTC. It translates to CASSQGAGEQYF.

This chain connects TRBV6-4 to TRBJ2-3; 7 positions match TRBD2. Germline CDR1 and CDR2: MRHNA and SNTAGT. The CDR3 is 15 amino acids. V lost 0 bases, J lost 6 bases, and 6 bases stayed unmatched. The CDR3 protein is CASSDSGGGSDTQYF. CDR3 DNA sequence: TGTGCCAGCAGTGACTCGGGGGGGGGATCTGATACGCAGTATTTT.

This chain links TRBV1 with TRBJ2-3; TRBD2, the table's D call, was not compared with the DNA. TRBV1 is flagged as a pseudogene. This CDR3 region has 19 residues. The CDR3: CTSSQGTSGGIPSTDTQYF. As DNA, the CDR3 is TGCACCAGCAGCCAAGGGACTAGCGGGGGGATACCTAGCACAGATACGCAGTATTTT.

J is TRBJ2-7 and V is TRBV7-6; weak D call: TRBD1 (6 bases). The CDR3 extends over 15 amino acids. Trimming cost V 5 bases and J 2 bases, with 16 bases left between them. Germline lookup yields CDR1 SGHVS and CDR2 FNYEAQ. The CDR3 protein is CASSPTTGPTYEQYF. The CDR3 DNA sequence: TGTGCCAGCAGCCCTACCACAGGGCCCACCTACGAGCAGTACTTC.

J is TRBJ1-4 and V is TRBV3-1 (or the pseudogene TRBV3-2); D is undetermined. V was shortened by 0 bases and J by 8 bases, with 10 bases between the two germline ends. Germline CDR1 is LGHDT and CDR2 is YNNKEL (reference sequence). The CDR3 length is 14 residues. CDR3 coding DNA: TGTGCCAGCAGCCAAGATGCCAGAGGCGAAAAACTGTTTTTT. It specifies CASSQDARGEKLFF.

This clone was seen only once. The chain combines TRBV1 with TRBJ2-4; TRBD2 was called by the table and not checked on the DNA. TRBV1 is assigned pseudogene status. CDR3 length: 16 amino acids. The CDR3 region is CTSSQDNRRLAGLQYF. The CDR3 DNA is TGCACCAGCAGCCAAGATAATAGGAGGCTAGCGGGGTTACAGTACTTC.

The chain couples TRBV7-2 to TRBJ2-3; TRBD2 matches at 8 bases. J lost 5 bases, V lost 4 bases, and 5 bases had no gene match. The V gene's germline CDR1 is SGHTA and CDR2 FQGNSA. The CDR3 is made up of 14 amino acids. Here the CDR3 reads CASSSGGPKDTQYF. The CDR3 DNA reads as TGTGCCAGCAGCTCGGGGGGGCCCAAAGATACGCAGTATTTT.